This TCR beta chain was recovered during a study of blood T cell repertoires in COVID-19. Study-wide background: The United States, Italy and Spain provided the acute and convalescent COVID-19 samples. From T cells, B-cell-depleted T cells, or PBMCs came the material, which was cDNA or gDNA.

The CDR3 loop spans 15 amino acids. V was shortened by 1 base and J by 0 bases, with 7 bases between the two germline ends. Germline V lookup: CDR1 MGHRA, CDR2 YSYEKL. The authors' processing: Using reference gene primer amplification, nucleated cell counts were estimated. Some clones are missing from TCRdb's copy, which holds only in-frame ones; the method was immunoSEQ multiplex PCR. V and J calls and clone size are as listed in that table; D and trimming were resolved from the DNA. The table lists roughly 390,000 clones, approximately 87% of them singletons. The receptor comes from a woman aged 25 to 45 with COVID-19, enrolled during active disease. The gene calls are TRBV4-1 and TRBJ1-5; D not certain. The material sequenced was peripheral blood. In nucleotides, the CDR3 is TGCGCCAGCAGCCAAGGCGCTTATAGCAATCAGCCCCAGCATTTT. Translation gives CASSQGAYSNQPQHF.